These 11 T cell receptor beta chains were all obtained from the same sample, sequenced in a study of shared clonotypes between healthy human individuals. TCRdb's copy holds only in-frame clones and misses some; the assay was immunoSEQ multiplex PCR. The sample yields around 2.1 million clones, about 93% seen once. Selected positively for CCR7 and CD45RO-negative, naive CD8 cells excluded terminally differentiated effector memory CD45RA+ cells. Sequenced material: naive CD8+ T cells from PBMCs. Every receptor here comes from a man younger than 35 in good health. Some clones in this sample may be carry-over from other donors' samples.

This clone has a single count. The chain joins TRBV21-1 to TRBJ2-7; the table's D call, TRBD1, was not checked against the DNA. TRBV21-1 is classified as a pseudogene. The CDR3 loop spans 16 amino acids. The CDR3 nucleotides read TGTGCCAGCAGCAAACACCGGGACAGGGGGTCCTACGAGCAGTACTTC. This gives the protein CASSKHRDRGSYEQYF.

The CDR3 region has the DNA TGTGCCACCAGCAGTCTGCAGGGGGGAGAGCAGTACTTC. This codes for CATSSLQGGEQYF. The V and J genes are TRBV15 and TRBJ2-7, with D tentatively TRBD1 (7 bases). The germline V gene has CDR1 LNHNV and CDR2 YYDKDF (reference sequence). Trimming took 3 bases from V and 7 from J, leaving 13 bases between them. CDR3 size: 13 residues.

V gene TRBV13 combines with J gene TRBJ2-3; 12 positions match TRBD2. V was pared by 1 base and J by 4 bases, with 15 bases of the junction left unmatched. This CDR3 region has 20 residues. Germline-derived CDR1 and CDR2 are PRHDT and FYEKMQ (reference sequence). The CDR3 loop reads CASSLEGLAGLNPKADTQYF. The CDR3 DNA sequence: TGTGCCAGCAGCTTAGAGGGACTAGCGGGTCTGAACCCGAAAGCAGATACGCAGTATTTT.

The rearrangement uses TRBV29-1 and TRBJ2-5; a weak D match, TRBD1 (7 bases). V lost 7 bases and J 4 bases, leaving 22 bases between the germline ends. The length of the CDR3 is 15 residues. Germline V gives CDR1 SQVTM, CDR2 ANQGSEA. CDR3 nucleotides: TGCAGCGCCCTTGGGTACGGGAGACAGGGAGAGACCCAGTACTTC. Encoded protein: CSALGYGRQGETQYF.

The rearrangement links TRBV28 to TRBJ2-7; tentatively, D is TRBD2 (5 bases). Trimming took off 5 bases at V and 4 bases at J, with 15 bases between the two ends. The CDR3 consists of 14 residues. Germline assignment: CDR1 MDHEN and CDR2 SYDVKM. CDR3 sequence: CASSPGMGVYEQYF. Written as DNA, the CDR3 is TGTGCCAGCAGTCCCGGAATGGGAGTTTACGAGCAGTACTTC.

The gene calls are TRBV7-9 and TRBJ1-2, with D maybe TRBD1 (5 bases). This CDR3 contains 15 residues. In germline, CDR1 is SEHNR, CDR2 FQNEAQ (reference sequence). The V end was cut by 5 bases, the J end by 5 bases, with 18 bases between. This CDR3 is CASSTRDPDGYGYTF. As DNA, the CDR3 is TGTGCCAGCAGCACGAGGGACCCGGATGGGTATGGCTACACCTTC.

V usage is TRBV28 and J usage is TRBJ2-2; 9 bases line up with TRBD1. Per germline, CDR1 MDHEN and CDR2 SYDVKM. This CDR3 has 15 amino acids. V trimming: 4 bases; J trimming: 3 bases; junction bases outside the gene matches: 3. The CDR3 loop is CASSYWTGDTGELFF. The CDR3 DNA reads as TGTGCCAGCAGTTACTGGACAGGGGACACCGGGGAGCTGTTTTTT.

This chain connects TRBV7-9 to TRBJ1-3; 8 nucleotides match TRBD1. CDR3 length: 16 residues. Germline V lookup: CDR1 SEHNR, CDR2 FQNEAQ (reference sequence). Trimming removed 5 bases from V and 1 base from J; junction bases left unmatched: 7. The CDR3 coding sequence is TGTGCCAGCAGCCCACGGGGGGACAGGTCTGGAAACACCATATATTTT. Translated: CASSPRGDRSGNTIYF.

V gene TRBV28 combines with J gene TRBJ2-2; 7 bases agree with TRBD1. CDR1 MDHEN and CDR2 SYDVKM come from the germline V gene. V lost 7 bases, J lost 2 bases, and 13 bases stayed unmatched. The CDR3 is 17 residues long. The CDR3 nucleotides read TGTGCCAGCAAGAACAGGGGCCATATACCCAACACCGGGGAGCTGTTTTTT. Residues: CASKNRGHIPNTGELFF.

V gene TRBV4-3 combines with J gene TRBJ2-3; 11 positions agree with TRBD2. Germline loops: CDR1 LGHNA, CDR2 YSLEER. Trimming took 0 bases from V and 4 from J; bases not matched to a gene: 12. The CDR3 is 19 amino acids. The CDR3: CASSQDPLLAGEGADTQYF. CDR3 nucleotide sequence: TGCGCCAGCAGCCAAGATCCGCTACTAGCGGGAGAGGGGGCAGATACGCAGTATTTT.

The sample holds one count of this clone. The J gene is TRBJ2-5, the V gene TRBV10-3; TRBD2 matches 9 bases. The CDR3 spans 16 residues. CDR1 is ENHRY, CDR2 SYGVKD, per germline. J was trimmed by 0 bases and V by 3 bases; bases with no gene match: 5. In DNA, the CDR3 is TGTGCCATCAGTGAAGTAGCGGGGGCGTACCAAGAGACCCAGTACTTC. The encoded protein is CAISEVAGAYQETQYF.